The T cell receptor beta chain under discussion was sequenced for a study of blood T cell repertoires in COVID-19. In the study overall: In each case, the material was cDNA or gDNA derived from T cells, B-cell-depleted T cells, or PBMCs.

Cohorts were assigned according to the clinical history that participants reported. Original processing methods: From reference gene primer amplification, estimates of nucleated cell counts were derived. Produced via immunoSEQ multiplex PCR; TCRdb's table is partial and in-frame only. V, J and clone size reflect that table, while D and trimming were determined from the DNA. This table holds some 200,000 clones, roughly 80% found once. This CDR3 is 15 amino acids long. The V end lost 5 bases, the J end lost 0 bases, and 12 bases lay between the germline ends. The V gene's germline CDR1 is LNHDA and CDR2 SQIVND (reference sequence).

Sequencing used PBMCs or T cells enriched from blood (not recorded which). The sequence came from a woman aged 40-49 years with acute COVID-19. J is TRBJ2-3 and V is TRBV19, with D uncertain. CDR3 amino acids: CASSGAMTSTDTQYF. In DNA, the CDR3 is TGTGCCAGTAGTGGCGCCATGACTAGCACAGATACGCAGTATTTT. Combining the CDR3 with reference TRBV19 and TRBJ2-3 gives the whole variable domain DGGITQSPKYLFRKEGQNVTLSCEQNLNHDAMYWYRQDPGQGLRLIYYSQIVNDFQKGDIAEGYSVSREKKESFPLTVTSAQKNPTAFYLCASSGAMTSTDTQYFGPGTRLTVL.